A single sample is the source of the 23 T cell receptor beta chains below, sequenced in a study of pediatric ulcerative colitis. Using immunoSEQ multiplex PCR, the repertoire was profiled, and TCRdb retains in-frame clones only, with some absent. The repertoire holds tens of thousands of clones, 60% to 85% seen once, with under 4% in the top ten. During colonoscopy, one to two rectal pinch biopsies were collected. Sequenced input: gut tissue. These receptors all come from a girl aged 10 to 17 with moderate ulcerative colitis.

The chain recombines TRBV5-1 with TRBJ2-5, with 7 bases that match TRBD2. The germline CDR1 and CDR2 sequences are SGHRS and YFSETQ. This CDR3 is built from 16 residues. J gave up 4 bases and V 2 bases, and 11 bases lay outside the gene matches. The CDR3 here is CASSFRPAGAGETQYF. CDR3 coding DNA: TGCGCCAGCAGCTTCCGTCCCGCGGGAGCTGGAGAGACCCAGTACTTC.

The CDR3 protein is CASSQNRDRVTSYNEQFF. The CDR3 nucleotides read TGTGCCAGCAGTCAAAACCGGGACAGGGTGACCTCCTACAATGAGCAGTTCTTC. The V gene is TRBV27, the J gene TRBJ2-1, with TRBD1 matching 9 bases. V lost 5 bases and J lost 0; bases outside the gene matches: 11. From germline, CDR1 is MNHEY and CDR2 SMNVEV (reference sequence). CDR3 length equals 18 residues.

The chain is built from TRBV7-2 and TRBJ2-4; D is possibly TRBD1 or TRBD2 (5 bases each). In germline, CDR1 is SGHTA, CDR2 FQGNSA. The CDR3 is made up of 15 amino acids. V lost 1 base and J lost 5, with 12 bases in between. CDR3 bases: TGTGCCAGCAGCTTAGAACATGTGGGGGAAAACATTCAGTACTTC. Its translation: CASSLEHVGENIQYF.

The chain has TRBV4-3 and TRBJ1-2, with D unresolved. CDR1 and CDR2 from the germline V gene are LGHNA and YSLEER. The CDR3 spans 14 residues. V lost 0 bases and J lost 7, with 12 bases in between. CDR3 sequence: CASSQDAPTGGYTF. DNA of the CDR3: TGCGCCAGCAGCCAAGACGCCCCGACCGGTGGCTACACCTTC.

V is TRBV7-9 and J is TRBJ1-6; no clear D gene. This CDR3 comprises 15 residues. Looked up from germline, CDR1 is SEHNR and CDR2 is FQNEAQ (reference sequence). Trimming removed 1 base at V and 0 bases at J, with 4 bases between. The CDR3 DNA sequence: TGTGCCAGCAGCTTAGGAAGCTCCTATAATTCACCCCTCCACTTT. Translated, it gives CASSLGSSYNSPLHF. Variable domain in full (rest from reference TRBV7-9 and TRBJ1-6): DTGVSQNPRHKITKRGQNVTFRCDPISEHNRLYWYRQTLGQGPEFLTYFQNEAQLEKSRLLSDRFSAERPKGSFSTLEIQRTEQGDSAMYLCASSLGSSYNSPLHFGNGTRLTVT.

This clone is medium-sized in the sample. The genes are TRBV7-2 and TRBJ1-2; no clear D gene. Germline-derived CDR1 and CDR2 are SGHTA and FQGNSA. The CDR3 length is 14 residues. The V end was cut by 1 base, the J end by 1 base, with 7 bases between. The chain's CDR3 is CASSLDGINYGYTF. The CDR3 nucleotides are TGTGCCAGCAGCTTAGATGGGATTAACTATGGCTACACCTTC.

The count of this clone is one. In DNA, the CDR3 is TGTGCCAGCAGCTTAGGGGGCGGGAGCTACAATGAGCAGTTCTTC. Its translation: CASSLGGGSYNEQFF. The chain recombines TRBV7-2 with TRBJ2-1, with 7 bases matching TRBD2. The CDR3 sequence is 15 residues long. The J segment lost 3 bases and the V segment lost 1 base, leaving 3 bases of the junction unmatched. From germline, CDR1 is SGHTA and CDR2 FQGNSA.

This chain connects TRBV11-3 to TRBJ1-1; D uncertain. The V gene's germline CDR1 is SGHNT and CDR2 YENEEA. The CDR3 is 14 residues long. Trimming stripped 1 base from V and 0 bases from J, with 6 bases between. The CDR3, as DNA: TGTGCCAGCAGCTTAGGGGGAGTGAACACTGAAGCTTTCTTT. It is translated as CASSLGGVNTEAFF. Looking up the rest from reference TRBV11-3 and TRBJ1-1 gives the full variable domain: EAGVVQSPRYKIIEKKQPVAFWCNPISGHNTLYWYLQNLGQGPELLIRYENEEAVDDSQLPKDRFSAERLKGVDSTLKIQPAELGDSAVYLCASSLGGVNTEAFFGQGTRLTVV.

The chain uses TRBV5-4 and TRBJ2-7, with 8 bases fitting TRBD1. The CDR3 loop spans 15 amino acids. J was trimmed by 5 bases and V by 2 bases; bases with no gene match: 9. Germline CDR1 is SGHNT and CDR2 is YYREEE (reference sequence). The CDR3 nucleotides are TGTGCCAGCAGCTTCGGACAGGGTTCGTTCGACGAGCAGTACTTC. Translating gives CASSFGQGSFDEQYF.

The V and J genes are TRBV5-8 and TRBJ1-1, with D possibly TRBD1 on 6 matching bases. This CDR3 region has 14 residues. Between the trimmed V and J ends, which lost 7 bases and 3 bases, there was a span of 16 bases. CDR1 and CDR2 (germline): SGHTS, YDEGEE. CDR3 sequence: CASFETGTYTEAFF. CDR3 coding DNA: TGTGCCAGCTTCGAAACAGGGACATACACTGAAGCTTTCTTT.

The CDR3 loop reads CSVRPATNEKLFF. CDR3 sequence (DNA): TGCAGCGTTAGACCTGCAACTAATGAAAAACTGTTTTTT. The chain couples TRBV29-1 to TRBJ1-4; unclear D gene. The CDR3 runs to 13 residues. CDR1 SQVTM and CDR2 ANQGSEA come from the germline V gene. Trimming removed 5 bases at V and 0 bases at J, with 7 bases between.

V is TRBV30 and J is TRBJ2-7; tentative D call: TRBD1 (6 bases). CDR1 is GTSNPN and CDR2 is SVGIG in the germline V gene (reference sequence). V lost 0 bases and J lost 5, with 14 bases in between. CDR3 length equals 14 residues. The DNA of the CDR3 is TGTGCCTGGAGTGTTAGGCAGGGGTCAAACGAGCAGTACTTC. It encodes CAWSVRQGSNEQYF.

J is TRBJ2-1 and V is TRBV5-4; TRBD2 matches at 10 bases. The CDR3 is 15 amino acids. The ends lost 6 bases at V and 9 bases at J; junction bases unmatched: 12. Germline lookup yields CDR1 SGHNT and CDR2 YYREEE (reference sequence). The DNA for the CDR3 is TGTGCCAGCACCCGGAGGCTAGCGGGAGTCGTTGAGCAGTTCTTC. Translating gives CASTRRLAGVVEQFF.

The chain couples TRBV18 to TRBJ2-7; D may be TRBD1 (6 bases). CDR3 size: 17 residues. Germline CDR1 is KGHSH and CDR2 is LQKENI. The V end was cut by 2 bases, the J end by 5 bases, with 22 bases between. The CDR3 bases are TGTGCCAGCTCACCATCTCAATGGCAGGGGTTTATGGACGAGCAGTACTTC. Encoded protein: CASSPSQWQGFMDEQYF.

This clone has a handful of counts. The CDR3: CASGESGNTIYF. CDR3 DNA sequence: TGTGCCAGTGGGGAGAGCGGAAACACCATATATTTT. V gene TRBV6-6 combines with J gene TRBJ1-3; D is unresolved. The germline V and J ends were trimmed by 9 bases and 4 bases, with 10 bases remaining between them. The CDR3 totals 12 residues. Germline V lookup: CDR1 MNHNY, CDR2 SVGAGI (reference sequence).

The chain links TRBV13 to TRBJ2-3; D remains ambiguous. The CDR3 is made up of 15 amino acids. The V and J ends lost 2 bases and 0 bases respectively, with 9 bases between them. CDR1 and CDR2 (germline): PRHDT, FYEKMQ (reference sequence). CDR3 nucleotide sequence: TGTGCCAGCAGCTTACCAGAATCTAGCACAGATACGCAGTATTTT. It is translated as CASSLPESSTDTQYF.

This clone appeared a single time. The V call is TRBV19, the J call TRBJ2-7; no clear D gene. Per germline, CDR1 LNHDA and CDR2 SQIVND (reference sequence). The V gene lost 5 bases and the J gene lost 0 bases, with 11 bases spanning the gap. CDR3 length equals 14 residues. CDR3 protein: CASSLSSLSYEQYF. CDR3 coding DNA: TGTGCCAGTAGTCTCTCTAGTCTCTCCTACGAGCAGTACTTC.

As DNA, the CDR3 is TGCGCCAGCAGCCAAGACAAGGACTACGGGCTAGCGGGAAGAAGAACAGATACGCAGTATTTT. This codes for CASSQDKDYGLAGRRTDTQYF. The chain has TRBV4-1 and TRBJ2-3; 9 nucleotides agree with TRBD2. The germline V gene has CDR1 MGHRA and CDR2 YSYEKL. There are 21 residues in the CDR3. The V gene end was trimmed by 0 bases and the J gene end by 3 bases; junction bases not matched to a gene: 19.

The chain employs TRBV5-6 and TRBJ2-7; a weak D match, TRBD1 (6 bases). The CDR3 runs 12 residues. CDR1 SGHDT and CDR2 YYEEEE come from the germline V gene. The V end was cut by 4 bases, the J end by 3 bases, with 8 bases between. CDR3 DNA: TGTGCCAGCAGCGGACAGATCTACGAGCAGTACTTC. Its protein product is CASSGQIYEQYF. Variable domain in full (rest from reference TRBV5-6 and TRBJ2-7): DAGVTQSPTHLIKTRGQQVTLRCSPKSGHDTVSWYQQALGQGPQFIFQYYEEEERQRGNFPDRFSGHQFPNYSSELNVNALLLGDSALYLCASSGQIYEQYFGPGTRLTVT.

V gene TRBV4-1 combines with J gene TRBJ2-3; D unclear. CDR1 MGHRA and CDR2 YSYEKL come from the germline V gene. The CDR3 is made up of 13 amino acids. The germline V and J ends were trimmed by 0 bases and 4 bases, with 5 bases remaining between them. The CDR3 sequence: CASSQDRPDTQYF. The CDR3 DNA follows: TGCGCCAGCAGCCAAGATAGGCCAGATACGCAGTATTTT.

The chain is built from TRBV6-6 and TRBJ2-5; D unresolved. Trimming took 6 bases from V and 3 from J, leaving 11 bases between them. CDR3 length equals 13 residues. Germline V CDR1 and CDR2: MNHNY, SVGAGI (reference sequence). The CDR3 spells CASRGFFEETQYF. Here the CDR3 DNA reads TGTGCCAGCAGGGGGTTCTTTGAAGAGACCCAGTACTTC.

The V and J genes are TRBV12-5 and TRBJ1-1, with D maybe TRBD1 (6 bases). CDR1 LGHNT and CDR2 FRNRAP come from the germline V gene. V was clipped by 1 base and J by 5 bases, with 11 bases between them. The CDR3 is 14 amino acids. CDR3 bases: TGTGCTAGTGGTTTGGGTTTAGGGGGGACTGAAGCTTTCTTT. This gives the protein CASGLGLGGTEAFF.

The chain combines TRBV2 with TRBJ2-3, with 7 nucleotides matching TRBD2. From germline, CDR1 is SNHLY and CDR2 FYNNEI. The V and J ends lost 8 bases and 1 base, in that order; junction bases with no gene match: 6. CDR3 length equals 14 residues. CDR3 in DNA: TGTGCCAGCGCCCGGACTAGAGGCACAGATACGCAGTATTTT. Its protein is CASARTRGTDTQYF.